This is a list of T cell receptor beta chains from one sample in a study of blood T cell repertoires in COVID-19. TCRdb's table, derived via immunoSEQ multiplex PCR, lists solely in-frame clones and lacks some. This repertoire shows about 130,000 clones, around 82% found once; its top ten account for around 12%. The sequenced sample was peripheral blood. Every receptor here comes from a woman aged 25 to 39 who had recovered from COVID-19. CDR3s include the opening cysteine and the closing phenylalanine or tryptophan. Fields, in order: J gene, clone size, D gene, V gene, CDR3 protein, CDR3 DNA. A D gene is named only where the DNA matches it firmly. Only some rows state a clone size, as once, few, many or a class for expanded clones.

TRBJ2-5	few	TRBD2	TRBV11-3	CASSLRASGSTETQYF	TGTGCCAGCAGCTTAAGGGCTAGCGGGAGTACAGAGACCCAGTACTTC
TRBJ2-1	-	TRBD2	TRBV5-4	CASSLGLTSGGNNEQFF	TGTGCCAGCAGCTTGGGCCTTACTAGCGGGGGGAACAATGAGCAGTTCTTC
TRBJ2-2	-	-	TRBV9	CASSPRGGNTGELFF	TGTGCCAGCAGCCCTCGGGGAGGGAACACCGGGGAGCTGTTTTTT
TRBJ2-5	-	-	TRBV6-5	CASSYSSGQGQETQYF	TGTGCCAGCAGTTACTCGAGTGGCCAGGGCCAAGAGACCCAGTACTTC
TRBJ2-1	-	-	TRBV5-5	CASSGTSGNSYNEQFF	TGTGCCAGCAGCGGGACAAGCGGGAATTCCTACAATGAGCAGTTCTTC
TRBJ1-3	-	-	TRBV5-5	CASSLDPGEGNTIYF	TGTGCCAGCAGCCTCGACCCAGGGGAAGGAAACACCATATATTTT
TRBJ1-1	-	TRBD1	TRBV12-3/TRBV12-4	CASRSTGTEEAFF	TGTGCCAGCAGGTCTACCGGGACAGAGGAAGCTTTCTTT
TRBJ1-2	few	-	TRBV4-2	CASSQEIVRYGYTF	TGTGCCAGCAGCCAAGAGATTGTGCGTTATGGCTACACCTTC
TRBJ2-7	-	TRBD1	TRBV9	CASSKGQGALIYEQYF	TGTGCCAGCAGCAAGGGACAGGGGGCATTAATCTACGAGCAGTACTTC
TRBJ2-1	-	-	TRBV12-3/TRBV12-4	CASRLPGNNEQFF	TGTGCCAGCAGGTTGCCGGGAAACAATGAGCAGTTCTTC
TRBJ2-7	-	-	TRBV10-3	CAINSLHTSSYEQYF	TGTGCCATCAACAGTCTCCATACCAGCTCCTACGAGCAGTACTTC
TRBJ1-1	-	-	TRBV10-2	CASSGLHMNTEAFF	TGCGCCAGCAGTGGGCTTCACATGAACACTGAAGCTTTCTTT
TRBJ2-1	-	-	TRBV7-8	CASSLGAVFRDTYPNEQFF	TGTGCCAGCAGCTTAGGGGCGGTATTTCGGGACACCTATCCCAATGAGCAGTTCTTC
TRBJ2-7	few	TRBD1	TRBV6-5	CASSRTGTGDYEQYF	TGTGCCAGCAGCCGAACCGGGACAGGGGACTACGAGCAGTACTTC
TRBJ2-3	-	-	TRBV4-1	CASSQGDQGSQYF	TGCGCCAGCAGCCAAGGGGATCAGGGTTCGCAGTATTTT
TRBJ2-3	-	-	TRBV15	CATSRDPQSTDTQYF	TGTGCCACCAGCAGAGACCCCCAGTCCACAGATACGCAGTATTTT
TRBJ1-3	-	-	TRBV15	CATSRDPQGFGNTIYF	TGTGCCACCAGCAGAGACCCTCAGGGATTTGGAAACACCATATATTTT
TRBJ2-2	few	TRBD2	TRBV9	CASSAHLSSGTSDLTGELFF	TGTGCCAGCAGCGCCCACTTGTCCTCCGGGACTAGCGACCTCACCGGGGAGCTGTTTTTT
TRBJ2-7	-	TRBD1	TRBV18	CASSPPQGALQSYEQYF	TGTGCCAGCTCACCTCCGCAGGGGGCATTACAATCCTACGAGCAGTACTTC
TRBJ2-1	-	-	TRBV30	CAWAGMAGFNEQFF	TGTGCCTGGGCAGGCATGGCGGGCTTTAATGAGCAGTTCTTC
TRBJ2-2	-	-	TRBV7-8	CASSLSFGELFF	TGTGCCAGCAGCTTAAGCTTCGGGGAGCTGTTTTTT
TRBJ1-6	few	-	TRBV28	CASSLYRENSPLHF	TGTGCCAGCAGTTTGTACAGGGAGAATTCACCCCTCCACTTT
TRBJ1-3	-	-	TRBV4-2	CASSQESSGNTIYF	TGTGCCAGCAGCCAAGAGAGCTCTGGAAACACCATATATTTT
TRBJ2-7	-	-	TRBV2	CASSEQGEVYEQYF	TGTGCCAGCAGTGAACAGGGGGAGGTGTACGAGCAGTACTTC
TRBJ1-4	few	-	TRBV10-2	CASTHRVTEKLFF	TGCGCCAGCACTCACAGGGTAACTGAAAAACTGTTTTTT
TRBJ1-1	-	-	TRBV18	CASSAKGGSEAFF	TGTGCCAGCTCAGCCAAGGGAGGGAGTGAAGCTTTCTTT
TRBJ1-1	once	-	TRBV6-6	CASVEGRNTEAFF	TGTGCCAGCGTCGAGGGCAGGAACACTGAAGCTTTCTTT
TRBJ1-1	-	-	TRBV13	CASTPGVADTEAFF	TGTGCCAGCACCCCAGGGGTCGCGGACACTGAAGCTTTCTTT
TRBJ2-3	-	-	TRBV4-2	CASSQHQSDAQYF	TGTGCCAGCAGCCAACATCAGTCAGATGCGCAGTATTTT
TRBJ1-1	-	TRBD1	TRBV13	CASSFWTGINTEAFF	TGTGCCAGCAGCTTTTGGACAGGGATAAACACTGAAGCTTTCTTT
TRBJ1-1	-	-	TRBV6-5	CASSYDRNTEAFF	TGTGCCAGCAGTTACGACAGAAACACTGAAGCTTTCTTT
TRBJ2-7	-	TRBD2	TRBV7-8	CASSPGDSGGRPYEQYF	TGTGCCAGCAGCCCCGGTGATAGCGGGGGTAGACCCTACGAGCAGTACTTC
TRBJ2-7	-	-	TRBV2	CASSEARPGGYEQYF	TGTGCCAGCAGTGAAGCGCGCCCCGGGGGCTACGAGCAGTACTTC
TRBJ2-7	-	TRBD2	TRBV20-1	CSASEAGDGDEQYF	TGCAGTGCTAGTGAAGCGGGAGACGGGGACGAGCAGTACTTC
TRBJ1-2	many	-	TRBV5-5	CASSPTQFSNYGYTF	TGTGCCAGCAGCCCGACACAGTTTTCTAACTATGGCTACACCTTC
TRBJ1-2	-	-	TRBV5-4	CASSSVDRSSYGYTF	TGTGCCAGCAGCTCAGTGGACAGATCGAGCTATGGCTACACCTTC
TRBJ2-7	-	-	TRBV2	CASSDTYEQYF	TGTGCCAGCAGTGACACCTACGAGCAGTACTTC
TRBJ2-1	-	-	TRBV6-1	CASSETYNEQFF	TGTGCCAGCAGTGAGACTTACAATGAGCAGTTCTTC
TRBJ1-4	-	TRBD1	TRBV5-1	CASSSDRAPNEKLFF	TGCGCCAGCAGCTCCGACAGGGCTCCTAATGAAAAACTGTTTTTT
TRBJ1-2	once	TRBD1	TRBV9	CASSPKGQISYGYTF	TGTGCCAGCAGCCCTAAGGGACAGATCAGCTATGGCTACACCTTC
TRBJ1-1	-	TRBD1	TRBV27	CASGYRGPNTEAFF	TGTGCCAGCGGATACAGGGGACCGAACACTGAAGCTTTCTTT
TRBJ2-4	-	TRBD2	TRBV19	CASSIRVKVSSGSGNIQYF	TGTGCCAGTAGTATCCGTGTTAAGGTTTCTAGCGGGAGCGGTAACATTCAGTACTTC
TRBJ1-4	-	TRBD1	TRBV6-5	CASRGQGPNEKLFF	TGTGCCAGCAGAGGACAGGGACCTAATGAAAAACTGTTTTTT
TRBJ2-3	-	TRBD2	TRBV27	CASRPTSGGADTQYF	TGTGCCAGCAGGCCAACTAGCGGGGGGGCAGATACGCAGTATTTT
TRBJ1-2	once	TRBD1	TRBV11-1	CASSLADRAGYGYTF	TGTGCCAGCAGCCTCGCGGACAGGGCTGGCTATGGCTACACCTTC
TRBJ1-4	-	-	TRBV18	CASSPTATNEKLFF	TGTGCCAGCTCACCGACAGCAACTAATGAAAAACTGTTTTTT
TRBJ1-1	-	-	TRBV7-8	CASSLYAENTEAFF	TGTGCCAGCAGCTTATATGCAGAGAACACTGAAGCTTTCTTT
TRBJ1-1	-	TRBD1	TRBV27	CASRRIQGAYPEAFF	TGTGCCAGCAGACGAATACAGGGGGCCTATCCCGAAGCTTTCTTT
TRBJ1-4	-	TRBD1	TRBV7-9	CASSLGTGSNEKLFF	TGTGCCAGCAGCTTAGGGACAGGTTCTAATGAAAAACTGTTTTTT
TRBJ1-1	few	TRBD1	TRBV5-1	CASSSPPGQDFNTEAFF	TGCGCCAGCAGCTCTCCTCCCGGACAGGATTTTAACACTGAAGCTTTCTTT
TRBJ1-2	-	TRBD1	TRBV6-5	CASGRTGLTYGYTF	TGTGCCAGCGGAAGGACAGGGTTAACCTATGGCTACACCTTC
TRBJ2-2	-	-	TRBV18	CASSPALVGNTGELFF	TGTGCCAGCTCACCCGCTTTAGTTGGGAACACCGGGGAGCTGTTTTTT
TRBJ1-2	once	TRBD1	TRBV6-5	CASSTTGQIGYTF	TGTGCCAGCAGTACGACAGGGCAGATCGGCTACACCTTC
TRBJ1-1	-	TRBD1	TRBV5-1	CASSWTGEMNTEAFF	TGCGCCAGCAGCTGGACAGGGGAGATGAACACTGAAGCTTTCTTT